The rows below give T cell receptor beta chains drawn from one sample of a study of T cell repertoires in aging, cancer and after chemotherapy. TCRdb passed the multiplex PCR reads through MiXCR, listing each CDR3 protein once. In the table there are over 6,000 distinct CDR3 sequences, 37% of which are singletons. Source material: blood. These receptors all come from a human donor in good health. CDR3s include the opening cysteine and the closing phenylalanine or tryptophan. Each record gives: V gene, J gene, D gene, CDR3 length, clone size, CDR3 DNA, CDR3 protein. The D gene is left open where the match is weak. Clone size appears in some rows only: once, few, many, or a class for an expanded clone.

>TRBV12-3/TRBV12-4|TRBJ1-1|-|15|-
TGTGCCAGCAGTCCCCAAAGTCTTATGGGCACTGAAGCTTTCTTT
CASSPQSLMGTEAFF
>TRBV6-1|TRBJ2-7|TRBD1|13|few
TGTGCCAGCAGTGCAGGGGGCAGTTACGAGCAGTACTTC
CASSAGGSYEQYF
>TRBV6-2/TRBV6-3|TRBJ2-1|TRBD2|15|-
TGTGCCAGCAGCCTTGAGCGGGAGTCCTACAATGAGCAGTTCTTC
CASSLERESYNEQFF
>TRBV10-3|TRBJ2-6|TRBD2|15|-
TGTGCCATAGCGGGGGGCATCTCTGGGGCCAACGTCCTGACTTTC
CAIAGGISGANVLTF
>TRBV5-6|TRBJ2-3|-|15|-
TGTGCCAGCAGCGTACGGGGTACTAGCACAGATACGCAGTATTTT
CASSVRGTSTDTQYF
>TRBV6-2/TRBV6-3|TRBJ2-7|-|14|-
TGTGCCAGCAGTTACAGTGGGGGGCCGAGCGAGCAGTACTTC
CASSYSGGPSEQYF
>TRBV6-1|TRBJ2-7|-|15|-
TGTGCCAGCAGTGAAGCCGGGGCAGGGTCCGACGAGCAGTACTTC
CASSEAGAGSDEQYF
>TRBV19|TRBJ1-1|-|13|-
TGTGCCAGTTGGCTAGGGGGGCGCACTGAAGCTTTCTTT
CASWLGGRTEAFF
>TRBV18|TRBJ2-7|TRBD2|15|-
TGTGCCAGCTCATCCCTAGGGAGGGCCCAGTACGAGCAGTACTTC
CASSSLGRAQYEQYF
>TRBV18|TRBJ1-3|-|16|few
TGTGCCAGCTCACCACAGCAGGGAGCGGTTGGAAACACCATATATTTT
CASSPQQGAVGNTIYF
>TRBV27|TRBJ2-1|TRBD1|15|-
TGTGCCAGCAGCCCTGACAGGGGACCCTACAATGAGCAGTTCTTC
CASSPDRGPYNEQFF
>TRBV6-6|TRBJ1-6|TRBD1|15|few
TGTGCCAGCAGTTACCAGGGGGCGCGTGATTCACCCCTCCACTTT
CASSYQGARDSPLHF
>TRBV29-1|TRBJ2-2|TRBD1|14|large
TGCAGCGTTGAAAGGGGACAGGGGGTCGGGGAGCTGTTTTTT
CSVERGQGVGELFF
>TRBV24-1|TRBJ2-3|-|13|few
TGTGCCACCAGTGATTTGCTTCTAGATACGCAGTATTTT
CATSDLLLDTQYF
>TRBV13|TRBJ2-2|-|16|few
TGTGCCAGCAGCTTAACGGGACCAAAAAGGTCCAGGGAGCTGTTTTTT
CASSLTGPKRSRELFF
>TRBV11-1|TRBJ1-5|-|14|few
TGTGCCAGGCCCCACCAGGAGGGATGCCAGCCCCAGCATTTT
CARPHQEGCQPQHF
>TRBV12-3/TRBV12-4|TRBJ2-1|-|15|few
TGTGCCAGCACCCCCTACCGGGGATCCTACAATGAGCAGTTCTTC
CASTPYRGSYNEQFF
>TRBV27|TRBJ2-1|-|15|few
TGTGCCAGCAGTTCTACCGGGCCCCAGTTGGATGAGCAGTTCTTC
CASSSTGPQLDEQFF
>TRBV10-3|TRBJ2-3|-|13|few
TGTGCCATCAGTGAGCCTTTCACAGATACGCAGTATTTT
CAISEPFTDTQYF
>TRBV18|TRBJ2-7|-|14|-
TGTGCCAGCTCAAGGGCAGTAATGGTGGAGGAGCAGTACTTC
CASSRAVMVEEQYF
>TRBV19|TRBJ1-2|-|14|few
TGTGCCAGTAGTATGGAGGTGGATGTATATGGCTACACCTTC
CASSMEVDVYGYTF
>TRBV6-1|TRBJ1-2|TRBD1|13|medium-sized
TGTGCCAGCAGTGATCAGGGGGTGGATGGCTACACCTTC
CASSDQGVDGYTF
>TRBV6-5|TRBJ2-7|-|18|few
TGTGCCAGCAGCCGGGGGGGAGGGGGCGGCGGGTTATCCTACGAGCAGTACTTC
CASSRGGGGGGLSYEQYF
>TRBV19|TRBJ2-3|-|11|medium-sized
TGTGCGACGGCTGTCACAGATACGCAGTATTTT
CATAVTDTQYF
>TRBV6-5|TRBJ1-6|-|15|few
TGTGCCAGCAGTTACTCAAAGGGGCTGGGGTCACCCCTCCACTTT
CASSYSKGLGSPLHF
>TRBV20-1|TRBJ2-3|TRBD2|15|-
TGCAGTGCTGGGCAGGGACTAGCGGGCCCAGATACGCAGTATTTT
CSAGQGLAGPDTQYF